Sequencing of this T cell receptor beta chain was carried out in a study of cytomegalovirus exposure and HLA in healthy donors (dated by TCRdb to 2015 to 2018). Regarding the complete study: According to an earlier analysis of a few hundred of the donors, roughly 180 million T cells yielded some 110 million unique TCR beta sequences and 276 Gb of sequence data. About 300 gigabases of sequencing data and approximately 80 million unique TCR sequences were included in an early release covering about 700 HLA-typed donors. The genetic ancestry cluster associated with self-reported Caucasian donors included about four fifths of the 300 to 450 genotyped donors. The study was designed to test whether signatures of past pathogen exposure could be identified by cataloging public T cell receptors. The study profiled the T cell repertoires of approximately 700 subjects by immunosequencing and related them to cytomegalovirus serostatus. In addition to the first cohort of 650 to 800 subjects, a separate validation cohort of approximately 110 different subjects was used. To predict cytomegalovirus infection status, the study combined high-throughput TCR immunosequencing, statistical association of individual TCRs with disease status, and machine learning. A later analysis re-examined previously published TCR beta repertoires from around 670 donors and added high-resolution HLA genotyping to investigate patterns of TCR occurrence. The later analysis used no new phenotypic data to find candidate immune exposures, relying instead on TCR beta sequences and their occurrence across donors. To decide whether each TCR beta V gene segment behaved as functional or pseudogenic, an earlier analysis of approximately 590 of the donors relied on high-throughput TCR beta sequencing. Donor age, sex, ethnicity and CMV serostatus were compiled together with the repertoire data. A later genetic analysis took genome-wide SNP genotypes for about 55% of the 666 donors and used that subset as a discovery cohort. Every discovery cohort repertoire had been produced on one sequencing platform. Both class I and class II loci were covered by HLA typing, at four-digit resolution. Typing coverage differed by locus: A, B, C, DRB1 and DQB1 were typed in about 629-630 donors, DQA1 in around 500, DPA1 in 600 to 610, and DPB1 in around 490. Roughly 5 DR-DQ haplotypes were handled as single units for association and clustering because linkage in the cohort was strong. On average, 235,054 unique TCR beta nucleotide sequences were sequenced per donor among 398 genotyped donors of the cohort, with about 17% of those sequences being non-productive.

Library creation used the immunoSEQ multiplex PCR assay. A mixture of 60 forward primers for TCR Vbeta segments and 13 reverse primers for TCR Jbeta segments was used in the multiplex PCR. The CDR3 region of rearranged TCR beta genes was amplified from genomic DNA by a multiplex PCR assay. The amplified TCR beta libraries were sequenced on the Illumina HiSeq System as 87-base-pair reads. The original methods were these. In a later analysis, 70 million to 95 million unique TCR beta chains were counted across the 500 to 850 repertoires, and roughly 11 million of these chains were shared by at least two donors. To remove PCR and sequencing errors, raw reads were error-corrected and collapsed into unique sequences using a nearest-neighbor algorithm that merged closely related sequences. CDR3 sequences were aligned to IMGT reference sequences to assign V, D and J gene segments. For a sequence to be retained, a match of at least six nucleotides to both a V gene segment and a J gene segment was required. Rearrangements were called productive when the CDR3 lacked stop codons and stayed in frame with V and J; all others were non-productive. Following IMGT convention, CDR3 was defined as the stretch from the second conserved V-encoded cysteine up to the conserved J-encoded phenylalanine. Sequences without an unambiguous match to a single V gene segment were excluded from the earlier analysis of several hundred of the donors. An earlier analysis of several hundred of the donors called V segments functional above 56.7% productive rearrangements and segregating when the between-donor standard deviation exceeded 5%. To diagnose cytomegalovirus status from the catalog of TCR beta chain sequences, a statistical classification framework was built. In a later analysis, TCR nucleotide sequences were compared against IMGT/GENE-DB human TR gene sequences so that V and J genes could be assigned. A later analysis assigned CDR3 sequences and most-parsimonious VDJ recombination scenarios with the TCRdist pipeline. In a later analysis, each TCR beta chain was defined by its CDR3 amino acid sequence together with its V-gene family, and reads without a unique V-gene family were excluded. In a later analysis, 550 to 650 highly shared, low-generation-probability nucleotide sequences were removed to address suspected cross-contamination and a sequencing artifact. A later analysis calculated a clonal expansion index for each public chain from normalized within-repertoire ranks of inferred template counts. In a later analysis, generation probabilities were computed with a VDJ recombination model fitted to out-of-frame rearrangements, and the resulting probabilities were checked against IGoR. A later analysis scored TCR-TCR, TCR-HLA and TCR-CMV co-occurrence with hypergeometric tests, applying a repertoire-size bias correction to TCR pairs. To estimate false discovery rates, a later analysis permuted the HLA or CMV assignments 20 times. In a later analysis, co-occurring TCRs were grouped with DBSCAN, and TCRdist sequence similarity was added when clustering was performed within HLA-allele-positive subsets. Repertoires with fewer than 30,000 or more than 120,000 public chains were left out of co-occurrence clustering, as were four to six repertoires with anomalous nucleotide sharing. Sourced from immuneACCESS, this table was stored by TCRdb with only in-frame sequences that have V and J called. A share of the clones is absent; for the studies checked, an unresolved V gene accounts for under half, and the remainder has no known explanation. V and J calls and clone size come straight from that table; D and trimming were deduced from the DNA. This sample has about 160,000 clones in its table, and about 80% of those were observed once. Of the sample, approximately 3.7% falls within the top ten clones.

Results the study describes overall, beyond this receptor: According to a later analysis, parvovirus B19, influenza, CMV and Epstein-Barr virus appeared linked to several top co-occurrence clusters. When HLA alleles, especially DR and DQ, strongly co-occurred, attributing TCR associations to individual alleles was difficult. The presence/absence analyses assumed that sequencing depth was roughly uniform across donors, and that assumption may not be true. In vitro tests confirmed that a few of the cytomegalovirus-associated TCR beta chains recognize cytomegalovirus antigens. Cytomegalovirus status was reported to be diagnosed by the classifier with high specificity and sensitivity in both the original and validation cohorts. Because some donors lacked HLA typing at each locus, the association tests relied only on the typed subset. A total of around 150 TCR beta chains were listed by the study as associated with cytomegalovirus. In a later analysis, the rate of TCR association differed among HLA loci, with DRB1 alleles having the most associated TCRs and HLA-C alleles having the fewest. The only immune exposure information available for the cohort was CMV serostatus. A group of highly shared sequence variants was considered likely to be a technical artifact of the sequencing pipeline. The earlier analysis of 587 of the donors excluded approximately 17 rarely observed V segments, including chromosome 9 orphons, because counts were too low. In this cohort, only TCR beta chains were sequenced, and detectable features were limited by the absence of alpha or paired-chain data. A further reported finding was that TCR beta sequences accurately predicted the HLA-A and HLA-B alleles for most subjects in the first cohort. According to a later analysis, most CMV-associated TCR beta chains appeared to be HLA-restricted, and the HLA associations seemed to be driven largely by CMV exposure. In a later analysis, around 17,000 TCR beta sequences were associated with specific HLA alleles at a false discovery rate of 0.05. A later analysis found that HLA-associated TCR beta chains were more clonally expanded and had lower generation probabilities than equally common non-associated chains. Compared with the approximately 600-donor mean, donors in an Asian-associated ancestry cluster had fewer N-insertions in productive TCRs, according to a later genetic analysis. The authors suggested that the approach could potentially be generalized to other disease states and immunological phenotypes. While some public TCRs were present in many individuals, most TCR sequences turned up only very rarely across donors. Broadly in line with IMGT annotations, most TCR beta V segments showed up in productive rearrangements about 87% or about 30% of the time in an earlier analysis of approximately 640 of the donors. Because the 87-base-pair reads could not distinguish some IMGT-functional V segments, including TRBV6-2 and TRBV6-3, those segments were excluded. In a later genetic analysis, a missense DCLRE1C variant was associated with V-gene and J-gene trimming of TCR beta chains, and the association was replicated in an independent cohort. Linkage disequilibrium might explain the correlated functional status among segregating V segments, but an unknown experimental factor could not be excluded.

The cohort was made up of about 610 healthy bone marrow donors. At the time of sampling, all cohort members were nominally healthy, though unrecorded immune exposures were likely present. The donor tested CMV seropositive and was one of the 289 seropositive cohort members. A peripheral blood sample was collected from each donor, and TCR beta sequencing was performed on peripheral blood mononuclear cells. Genomic DNA extraction from the blood cell samples was performed with the Qiagen DNeasy Blood Extraction Kit. Turning to this clone: The antigen it binds to is not known. No base quality values were provided; no much bigger clone lies one nucleotide off.

Per the germline V gene (reference sequence), SEHNR is the CDR1 and FQNEAQ is the CDR2. The CDR3 sequence holds 16 residues, the cysteine and phenylalanine included. Only CDR3 DNA is held: 48 bases, read in frame from base 1. V trim: 5 bases; J trim: 7 bases; unmatched bases: 13. The TCR was taken from a man aged 25 to 40 in good health and CMV-seropositive. The chain employs TRBV7-9 and TRBJ2-4, and 8 junction bases match TRBD2. Sample: PBMCs. Here is the DNA: TGTGCCAGCAGCCGGGAGGGCAGGGCCCGGGGTAACATTCAGTACTTC. It encodes CASSREGRARGNIQYF.